This TCR beta chain was observed in a study of cytomegalovirus exposure and HLA in healthy donors. Across the study: Unique TCR beta sequences numbering 120 million or so came from around 180 million T cells in an earlier analysis. Genotyping showed 70% to 90% of 300 to 450 donors falling in the Caucasian-associated ancestry cluster.

Study-wide points: In a later analysis, at a false discovery rate of 0.05, under 20,000 TCR beta sequences were associated with HLA alleles. A link between a missense DCLRE1C variant and TCR beta V- and J-gene trimming emerged from a later analysis.

Primers: 60 Vbeta forward and 13 Jbeta reverse. Profiled with immunoSEQ multiplex PCR; TCRdb holds only in-frame clones, not every one. The sample gives under 130,000 clones, around 66% of which show up once; more than 3% is in the top ten. For this clone: The antigen is unknown.

This receptor was identified in a woman aged 45-65 years in good health and CMV-seronegative. Sequenced material: PBMCs.

The CDR3 DNA reads TGTGCCAGCAGCTTGGCGGGGAGGAACGAGCAGTACTTC. It yields the protein CASSLAGRNEQYF. The chain combines TRBV5-8 with TRBJ2-5, with a possible D match to TRBD2 (6 bases). The J call is in doubt because the DNA end fits TRBJ2-7 better. The CDR3 length is 13 residues. Germline V gene data show CDR1 as SGHTS and CDR2 as YDEGEE.